What follows are 15 T cell receptor beta chains derived from one specimen sequenced in a study of long-term antiretroviral therapy in people with HIV. The assay used was immunoSEQ (version v3.0), run at survey level. Sequenced by immunoSEQ multiplex PCR; TCRdb stores in-frame clones only, minus some. Here the sample spans about 25,000 clones, approximately 86% being singletons. The specimen was unsorted PBMCs, collected roughly 4.5 years after starting antiretroviral therapy. These receptors all stem from a man younger than 40 with HIV.

This sequence joins TRBV15 and TRBJ2-1; TRBD2 aligns across 7 bases. In germline, CDR1 is LNHNV, CDR2 YYDKDF (reference sequence). The CDR3 is 15 residues long. J lost 0 bases, V lost 6 bases, and 5 bases had no gene match. The chain's CDR3 is CATRSGISSYNEQFF. For the CDR3, the DNA is TGTGCCACCAGGAGCGGGATCTCCTCCTACAATGAGCAGTTCTTC.

This chain connects TRBV20-1 to TRBJ1-2; D gene uncertain. Per the germline V gene, CDR1 is DFQATT and CDR2 is SNEGSKA (reference sequence). The length of the CDR3 is 11 residues. Between the trimmed V and J ends, which lost 5 bases and 7 bases, there was a span of 11 bases. The CDR3 reads CSAPGYSGYTF. CDR3 bases: TGCAGTGCTCCTGGGTATAGTGGCTACACCTTC.

The chain combines TRBV5-1 with TRBJ2-7, with D perhaps matching TRBD1 (6 bases). Germline CDR1 and CDR2: SGHRS and YFSETQ. CDR3 size: 14 residues. The germline V and J ends were trimmed by 1 base and 1 base, with 9 bases remaining between them. The CDR3 spells CASSLPDSSYEQYF. The CDR3 DNA sequence: TGCGCCAGCAGCTTGCCGGACAGTTCCTACGAGCAGTACTTC.

The J gene is TRBJ2-7, the V gene TRBV14, with 8 nucleotides matching TRBD2. V lost 4 bases and J lost 3; bases outside the gene matches: 2. The CDR3 is 13 amino acids. Germline-derived CDR1 and CDR2 are SGHDN and FVKESK. In DNA, the CDR3 is TGTGCCAGCAGCCTACTAGCGGACTACGAGCAGTACTTC. It is translated as CASSLLADYEQYF.

V is TRBV4-3 and J is TRBJ1-1; D is unresolved. V was trimmed by 0 bases and J by 10 bases, leaving 12 bases between them. There are 13 residues in the CDR3. Germline V gene data show CDR1 as LGHNA and CDR2 as YSLEER. The CDR3 nucleotides are TGCGCCAGCAGCCAAGATAGGGTCCCGCCAGCTTTCTTT. Translating gives CASSQDRVPPAFF.

The rearrangement uses TRBV29-1 and TRBJ1-1, with a tentative D call TRBD1 (5 bases). There are 15 residues in the CDR3. Germline V CDR1 and CDR2: SQVTM, ANQGSEA. V was shortened by 7 bases and J by 2 bases, with 20 bases between the two germline ends. The CDR3 region is CSDLVRGRVNTEAFF. In DNA form, the CDR3 reads TGCAGCGACCTCGTTAGGGGTAGGGTTAACACTGAAGCTTTCTTT.

The rearrangement links TRBV27 to TRBJ1-2, with D possibly TRBD1 on 6 matching bases. The CDR3 is 13 residues long. Between the trimmed V and J ends, which lost 5 bases and 8 bases, there was a span of 15 bases. Germline lookup yields CDR1 MNHEY and CDR2 SMNVEV (reference sequence). CDR3 region: CASSPGIRGGYTF. The CDR3 DNA reads TGTGCCAGCAGTCCCGGGATCAGGGGCGGCTACACCTTC.

As regards this clone: The germline gene is not matched at one end of the junction; a read error may be the cause. The chain combines TRBV28 with TRBJ2-2; the D gene could be TRBD1 or TRBD2 (5 bases each). In germline, CDR1 is MDHEN, CDR2 SYDVKM. The CDR3 covers 12 residues. The CDR3 sequence is CVSSLGAGELFF. CDR3 in DNA: TGTGTCAGCAGTTTGGGGGCCGGGGAGCTGTTTTTT.

V usage is TRBV4-1 and J usage is TRBJ2-7; D possibly corresponds to TRBD2 (5 bases). The CDR3 is made up of 15 amino acids. Deletions cut 2 bases from V and 4 bases from J, with 15 bases between. Germline assignment: CDR1 MGHRA and CDR2 YSYEKL. DNA for the CDR3: TGCGCCAGCAGCCAATCGGCAGCGGCTGGTTACGAGCAGTACTTC. Its protein is CASSQSAAAGYEQYF.

The chain combines TRBV4-2 with TRBJ2-3; 12 bases are a match to TRBD2. V lost 3 bases, J lost 1 base, and 2 bases stayed unmatched. Germline-derived CDR1 and CDR2 are LGHNA and YNFKEQ. This CDR3 has 16 amino acids. The CDR3 DNA reads TGTGCCAGCAGCCAGCTAGCGGGGGGGCGCACAGATACGCAGTATTTT. As protein: CASSQLAGGRTDTQYF.

The chain is built from TRBV30 and TRBJ1-2; D unclear. The CDR3 runs to 11 residues. In germline, CDR1 is GTSNPN, CDR2 SVGIG (reference sequence). Trimming removed 3 bases at V and 8 bases at J, with 10 bases between. As DNA, the CDR3 is TGTGCCTGGAGATGGAGGGAAGGCTACACCTTC. This translates into CAWRWREGYTF.

This sequence joins TRBV7-2 and TRBJ2-3; 7 bases fit TRBD2. Trimming removed 9 bases from V and 4 bases from J; junction bases left unmatched: 19. Germline CDR1 SGHTA, CDR2 FQGNSA. The CDR3 length is 17 residues. The CDR3 bases are TGTGCCAGTCATATCCCGGGGGGAACTGGAGGGCCAGATACGCAGTATTTT. Amino acid sequence: CASHIPGGTGGPDTQYF.

V and J are TRBV12-5 and TRBJ2-7; D is uncertain. CDR1 is LGHNT and CDR2 is FRNRAP in the germline V gene. With 4 bases removed from V and 9 bases from J, the gap between germline ends came to 10 bases. This CDR3 spans 11 amino acids. The CDR3, as DNA: TGTGCTAGTGGTTCCTCCTCACCGCAGTACTTC. Protein sequence: CASGSSSPQYF.

The chain has TRBV6-5 and TRBJ1-4; a weak D match, TRBD1 (5 bases). The V gene's germline CDR1 is MNHEY and CDR2 SVGAGI. The CDR3 consists of 15 residues. V lost 0 bases and J 1 base, leaving 6 bases between the germline ends. CDR3 protein: CASSYSGGTNEKLFF. The CDR3 DNA sequence: TGTGCCAGCAGTTACTCTGGGGGAACTAATGAAAAACTGTTTTTT.

The chain is built from TRBV19 and TRBJ2-7; possibly TRBD1 or TRBD2 for D (5 bases each). Per the germline V gene, CDR1 is LNHDA and CDR2 is SQIVND (reference sequence). V dropped 3 bases and J dropped 5 bases, with 14 bases sitting between them. The CDR3 sequence is 14 residues long. The CDR3 DNA reads as TGTGCCAGTAGTATGACTTCTAGAGGGGACGAGCAGTACTTC. Protein: CASSMTSRGDEQYF.